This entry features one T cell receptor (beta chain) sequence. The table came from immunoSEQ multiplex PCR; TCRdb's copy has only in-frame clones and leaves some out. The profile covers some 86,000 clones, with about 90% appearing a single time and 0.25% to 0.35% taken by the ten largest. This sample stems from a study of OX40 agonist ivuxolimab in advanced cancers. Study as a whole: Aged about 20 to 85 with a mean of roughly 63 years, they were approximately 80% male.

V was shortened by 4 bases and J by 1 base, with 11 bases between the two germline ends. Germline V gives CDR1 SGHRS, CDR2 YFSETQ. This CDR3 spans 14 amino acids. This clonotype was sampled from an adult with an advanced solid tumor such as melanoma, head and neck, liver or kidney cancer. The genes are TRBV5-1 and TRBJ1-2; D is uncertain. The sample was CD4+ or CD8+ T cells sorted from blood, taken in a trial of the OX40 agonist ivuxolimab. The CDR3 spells CASSPANLNYGYTF. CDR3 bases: TGCGCCAGCAGCCCAGCCAATCTTAACTATGGCTACACCTTC.